The 9 T cell receptor beta chains given below trace back to one sample, sequenced in a study of T cells in Graves' hyperthyroidism and ophthalmopathy. What was amplified from RNA transcripts were TCR beta CDR3 regions. The HTBI set primed first-round TCR CDR3 RT-PCR. TCRdb re-derived calls from the multiplex PCR reads in MiXCR, one entry per CDR3 protein. Seen here are about 690,000 distinct CDR3 sequences, approximately 15% observed once, and the top ten hold 15% to 17%. The sequenced sample was blood. Every receptor here comes from a man in his fifties with Graves' hyperthyroidism.

This clonotype was recorded many times. The J gene is TRBJ1-2, the V gene TRBV10-1, with TRBD1 as a possible D gene (5 bases). Deletions cut 6 bases from V and 7 bases from J, with 15 bases between. The CDR3 length is 13 residues. Germline assignment: CDR1 WNHNN and CDR2 SYGVQD (reference sequence). The CDR3 region has the DNA TGCGCCAGCAGCTCGACAGCCTTAGGTGGCTACACCTTC. It translates to CASSSTALGGYTF.

In this sample, this clonotype turned up many times. The chain recombines TRBV12-3 or TRBV12-4 with TRBJ2-2; D might be TRBD1 or TRBD2, each matching 5 bases. Trimming removed 6 bases from V and 3 bases from J, with 14 bases in between. CDR3 length: 15 amino acids. CDR3 nucleotide sequence: TGTGCCAGCAGGGGCCGGGACCTTTACACCGGGGAGCTGTTTTTT. Translation: CASRGRDLYTGELFF.

This clonotype was counted at least ten times. The gene calls are TRBV25-1 and TRBJ2-7; D possibly matches TRBD1 or TRBD2 (6 bases each). The length of the CDR3 is 15 residues. Germline loops: CDR1 MGHDK, CDR2 SYGVNS. Deletions cut 4 bases from V and 6 bases from J, with 19 bases between. This CDR3 is CASSAARGIGGEQYF. CDR3 coding DNA: TGTGCCAGCAGTGCCGCCAGGGGTATCGGGGGCGAGCAGTACTTC.

This clonotype came up many times. The genes are TRBV7-9 and TRBJ2-1; D not resolved. The CDR3 has 14 amino acids. The V gene lost 1 base and the J gene lost 10 bases, with 14 bases spanning the gap. Per germline, CDR1 SEHNR and CDR2 FQNEAQ (reference sequence). The CDR3 nucleotides read TGTGCCAGCAGCTTAGGGTCCCCCCTGGAGGAGCAGTTCTTC. This gives the protein CASSLGSPLEEQFF. Together with reference TRBV7-9 and TRBJ2-1, the CDR3 gives the full variable domain: DTGVSQNPRHKITKRGQNVTFRCDPISEHNRLYWYRQTLGQGPEFLTYFQNEAQLEKSRLLSDRFSAERPKGSFSTLEIQRTEQGDSAMYLCASSLGSPLEEQFFGPGTRLTVL.

This clonotype was detected many times. The gene calls are TRBV2 and TRBJ2-5; 7 positions match TRBD2. V lost 2 bases, J lost 1 base, and 4 bases stayed unmatched. Looked up from germline, CDR1 is SNHLY and CDR2 is FYNNEI. CDR3 length: 15 residues. This chain's CDR3 is CASSELAGFQETQYF. The CDR3 bases are TGTGCCAGCAGTGAATTAGCGGGCTTCCAAGAGACCCAGTACTTC.

The chain is built from TRBV12-3 or TRBV12-4 and TRBJ2-3; 8 positions agree with TRBD2. The CDR3 totals 15 residues. J gave up 1 base and V 5 bases, and 5 bases lay outside the gene matches. In DNA form, the CDR3 reads TGTGCCAGCAGTCGCGGGAGGTCGGGCACAGATACGCAGTATTTT. Its translation is CASSRGRSGTDTQYF.

The chain couples TRBV25-1 to TRBJ1-1; D is perhaps TRBD1 (6 bases). There are 18 residues in the CDR3. V was shortened by 6 bases and J by 3 bases, with 26 bases between the two germline ends. Germline CDR1 reads MGHDK; CDR2 reads SYGVNS. DNA for the CDR3: TGTGCCAGCAGCCGGGATTACGGGGGGCGAGGTATGGACACTGAAGCTTTCTTT. Translating gives CASSRDYGGRGMDTEAFF.

The V call is TRBV5-4, the J call TRBJ1-1; D gene uncertain. Germline V gene lookup returns CDR1 SGHNT and CDR2 YYREEE (reference sequence). There are 15 residues in the CDR3. Trimming left V 0 bases short and J 1 base short, with 10 bases between. The CDR3 protein is CASSLGLDANTEAFF. In nucleotides, the CDR3 is TGTGCCAGCAGCTTGGGGCTGGACGCGAACACTGAAGCTTTCTTT.

This clonotype was detected only a few times. The rearrangement joins TRBV19 to TRBJ2-7; 7 bases are a match to TRBD1. The length of the CDR3 is 13 residues. V was clipped by 3 bases and J by 6 bases; unmatched bases: 5. The germline CDR1 and CDR2 sequences are LNHDA and SQIVND (reference sequence). The CDR3 DNA reads TGTGCCAGTAGTATGGCAGAGGGGGCCGAGCAGTACTTC. Its translation: CASSMAEGAEQYF.